This TCR beta chain was captured in a study of cytomegalovirus exposure and HLA in healthy donors. PCR used 60 Vbeta primers and 13 Jbeta primers. The repertoire was sequenced with immunoSEQ multiplex PCR; TCRdb's copy has only in-frame clones and lacks some. The sample consists of roughly 140,000 clones, 82% of them appearing once. A single count supports this clone. As yet, its antigen is unknown. Study findings and constraints: Associated with HLA alleles at 0.05 false discovery rate in a later analysis were 15,000 to 20,000 TCR beta sequences. In a later analysis, compared with equally common non-associated chains, HLA-associated beta chains were more expanded.

It was healthy bone marrow donors who served as donors. Unrecorded immune exposures were likely, despite nominal health at sampling. The specimen sequenced was PBMCs. The sequence came from a woman aged 55-70 years in good health and CMV-seropositive.

The CDR3 DNA follows: TGTGCCAGCAGCCAAGATAGAAGCGGGAGGGCCATCGAGCAGTACTTC. Translated: CASSQDRSGRAIEQYF. The rearrangement joins TRBV4-2 to TRBJ2-7; 10 nucleotides line up with TRBD2. The V gene end was trimmed by 0 bases and the J gene end by 6 bases; junction bases not matched to a gene: 8. This CDR3 region has 16 residues. CDR1 is LGHNA and CDR2 is YNFKEQ in the germline V gene.